This T cell receptor beta chain was recovered during a study of human T cells and chemical hapten exposure. Study summary: Skin of the upper inner arm, roughly 2 cm by roughly 2 cm, received 2% DPC for sensitization. Patients had diphenylcyclopropenone applied to the scalp weekly throughout the approximately 25-week study.

Trimming pared 6 bases from V and 5 bases from J, leaving 14 bases between. Germline V gives CDR1 SGHRS, CDR2 YFSETQ. The CDR3 covers 14 residues. TCRdb analysed the RACE reads with MiXCR anew, one entry per CDR3 protein. The sample includes about 80,000 distinct CDR3 sequences, approximately 15% of them seen just once. Documented time point: pre-sensitization, week 0. The treatment denotes: therapeutic diphenylcyclopropenone sensitization with weekly scalp DPC. Investigators collected blood before applying each patch test. V gene TRBV5-1 combines with J gene TRBJ1-4, with D tentatively TRBD1 (5 bases). The sequence was collected from a woman aged 50 to 65 with alopecia areata. Some clones in this sample may be carry-over from other donors' samples. This specimen was whole blood, taken in connection with sensitization to the hapten diphenylcyclopropenone (DPC). In DNA form, the CDR3 reads TGCGCCAGCAAGTTGAGACAGCAAAATGAAAAACTGTTTTTT. Encoded protein: CASKLRQQNEKLFF.